This T cell receptor beta chain was retrieved from a study of naive and memory T cell subsets. CDR1 and CDR2 (germline): SGHTA, FQGTGA. This CDR3 has 15 amino acids. V lost 8 bases to trimming and J lost 0 bases, with 11 bases between them. Two oligonucleotides, mixed equimolar, formed the beta constant-region primer covering TRBC1 and TRBC2. Nested alpha and beta constant-region primers with the SP2 primer drove four PCR rounds on ligated cDNA. TCRdb fed the UMI-ligation and nested PCR reads into MiXCR, producing one record per CDR3 protein. In the table there are over 100,000 distinct CDR3 sequences, approximately 15% of which are singletons. Whole-study results and caveats: A few larger clonotypes appeared in naive repertoires, especially CD8, possibly memory cells re-expressing CD45RA. Clonotypes are single alpha or beta chains, not paired receptors.

The sample holds a few counts of this clonotype. The target antigen is unknown. The TCR sequence derives from a human donor in good health. Sequenced sample: naive CD8+ T cells from blood. The V and J genes are TRBV7-3 and TRBJ2-6, with a weak D call TRBD1 (6 bases). The CDR3 spells CASSEGVSGANVLTF. The CDR3, as DNA: TGTGCCAGCTCAGAGGGGGTCTCTGGGGCCAACGTCCTGACTTTC.